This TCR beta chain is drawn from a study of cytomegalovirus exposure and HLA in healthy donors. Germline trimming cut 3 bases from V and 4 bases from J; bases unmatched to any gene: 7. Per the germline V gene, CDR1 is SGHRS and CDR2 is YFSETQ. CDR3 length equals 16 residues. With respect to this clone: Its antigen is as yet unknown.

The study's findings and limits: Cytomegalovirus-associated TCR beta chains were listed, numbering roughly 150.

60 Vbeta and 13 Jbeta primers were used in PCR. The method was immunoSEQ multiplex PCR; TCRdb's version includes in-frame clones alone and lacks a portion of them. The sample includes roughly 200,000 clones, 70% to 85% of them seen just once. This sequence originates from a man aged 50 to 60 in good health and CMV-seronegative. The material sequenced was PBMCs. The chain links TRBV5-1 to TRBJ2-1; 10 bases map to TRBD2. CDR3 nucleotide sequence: TGCGCCAGCAGCTCCAGCGGGAGGGTCTTGTACAATGAGCAGTTCTTC. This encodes CASSSSGRVLYNEQFF.